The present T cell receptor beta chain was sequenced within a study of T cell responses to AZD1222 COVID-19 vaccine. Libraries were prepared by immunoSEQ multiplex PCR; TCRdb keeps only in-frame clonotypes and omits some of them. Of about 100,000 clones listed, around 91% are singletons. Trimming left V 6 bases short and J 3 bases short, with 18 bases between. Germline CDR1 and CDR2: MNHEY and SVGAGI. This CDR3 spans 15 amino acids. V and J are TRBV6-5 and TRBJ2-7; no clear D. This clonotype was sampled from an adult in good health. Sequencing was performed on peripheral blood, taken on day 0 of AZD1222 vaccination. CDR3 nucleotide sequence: TGTGCCAGCAGCCAATTTTGGACCGAGAACTACGAGCAGTACTTC. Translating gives CASSQFWTENYEQYF.